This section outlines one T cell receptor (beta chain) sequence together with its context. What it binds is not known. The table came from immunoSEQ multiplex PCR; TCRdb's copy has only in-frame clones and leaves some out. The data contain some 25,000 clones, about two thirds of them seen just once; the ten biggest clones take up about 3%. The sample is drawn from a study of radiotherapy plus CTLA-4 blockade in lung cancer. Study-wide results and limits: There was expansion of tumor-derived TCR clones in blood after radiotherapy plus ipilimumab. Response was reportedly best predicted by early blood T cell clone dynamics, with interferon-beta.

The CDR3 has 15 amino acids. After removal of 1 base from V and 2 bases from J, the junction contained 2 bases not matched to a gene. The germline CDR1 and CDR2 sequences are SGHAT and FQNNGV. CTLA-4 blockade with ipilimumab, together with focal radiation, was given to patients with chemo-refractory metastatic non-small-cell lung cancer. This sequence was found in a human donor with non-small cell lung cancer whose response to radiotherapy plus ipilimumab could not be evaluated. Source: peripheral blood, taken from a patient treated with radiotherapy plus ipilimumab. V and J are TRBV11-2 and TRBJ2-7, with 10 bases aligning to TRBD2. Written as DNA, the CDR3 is TGTGCCAGCAGCTTAGGTCTAGCGGGAGCCTACGAGCAGTACTTC. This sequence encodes CASSLGLAGAYEQYF.